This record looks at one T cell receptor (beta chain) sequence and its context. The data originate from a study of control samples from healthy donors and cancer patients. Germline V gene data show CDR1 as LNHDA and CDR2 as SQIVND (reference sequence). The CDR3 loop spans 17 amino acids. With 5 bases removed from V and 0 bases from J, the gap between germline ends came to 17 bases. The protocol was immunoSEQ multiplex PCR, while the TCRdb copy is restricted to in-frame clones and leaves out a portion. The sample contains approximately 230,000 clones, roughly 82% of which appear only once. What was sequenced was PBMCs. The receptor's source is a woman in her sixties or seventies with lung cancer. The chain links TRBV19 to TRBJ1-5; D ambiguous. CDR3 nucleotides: TGTGCCAGTAGTTGGGGTCCCCGGACCGGTAGCAATCAGCCCCAGCATTTT. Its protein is CASSWGPRTGSNQPQHF.